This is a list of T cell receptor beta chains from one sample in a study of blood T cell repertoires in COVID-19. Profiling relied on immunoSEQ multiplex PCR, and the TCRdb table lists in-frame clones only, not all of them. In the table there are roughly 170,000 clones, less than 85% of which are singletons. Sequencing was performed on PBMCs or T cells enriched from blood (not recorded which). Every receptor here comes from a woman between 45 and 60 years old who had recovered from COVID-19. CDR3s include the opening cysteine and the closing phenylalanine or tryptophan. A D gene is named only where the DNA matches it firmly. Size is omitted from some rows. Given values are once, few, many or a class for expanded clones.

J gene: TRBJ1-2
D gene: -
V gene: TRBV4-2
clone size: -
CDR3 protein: CASSQESDYGYTF
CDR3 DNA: TGTGCCAGCAGCCAAGAGTCGGACTATGGCTACACCTTC

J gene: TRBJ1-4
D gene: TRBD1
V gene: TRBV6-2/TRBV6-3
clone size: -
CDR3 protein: CASSYRTGGAGNEKLFF
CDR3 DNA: TGTGCCAGCAGTTACCGGACAGGGGGCGCGGGTAATGAAAAACTGTTTTTT

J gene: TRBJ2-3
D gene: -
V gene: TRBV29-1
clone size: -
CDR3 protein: CSVEGGTDTQYF
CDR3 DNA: TGCAGCGTCGAGGGCGGGACAGATACGCAGTATTTT

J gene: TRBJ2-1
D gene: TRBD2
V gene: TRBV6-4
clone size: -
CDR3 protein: CACSVTGGAINEQFF
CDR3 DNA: TGTGCCTGCAGTGTTACCGGGGGGGCGATCAATGAGCAGTTCTTC

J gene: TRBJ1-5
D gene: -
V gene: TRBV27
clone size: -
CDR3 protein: CASSFRTGGGNQPQHF
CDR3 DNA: TGTGCCAGCAGTTTCAGAACAGGTGGGGGCAATCAGCCCCAGCATTTT

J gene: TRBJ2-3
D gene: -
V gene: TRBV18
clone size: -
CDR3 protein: CASSPQGPADTQYF
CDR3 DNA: TGTGCCAGCTCACCGCAGGGGCCGGCAGATACGCAGTATTTT

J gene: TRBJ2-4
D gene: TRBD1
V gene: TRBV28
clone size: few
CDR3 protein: CASSQTGGVSKNIQYF
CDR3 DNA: TGTGCCAGCAGTCAGACAGGGGGGGTTTCCAAAAACATTCAGTACTTC

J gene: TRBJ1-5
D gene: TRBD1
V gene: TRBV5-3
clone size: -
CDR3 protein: CARSLNPRQGAKCIQPQHF
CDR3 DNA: TGTGCCAGAAGCTTGAATCCCCGACAGGGGGCGAAGTGTATTCAGCCCCAGCATTTT

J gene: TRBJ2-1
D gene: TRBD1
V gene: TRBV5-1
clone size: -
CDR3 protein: CASSLDRGRNEQFF
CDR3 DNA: TGCGCCAGCAGCTTGGACAGGGGGAGAAATGAGCAGTTCTTC

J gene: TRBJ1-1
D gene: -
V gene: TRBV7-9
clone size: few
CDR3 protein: CASGFLTGMNTEAFF
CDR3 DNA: TGTGCCAGCGGGTTCTTGACAGGCATGAACACTGAAGCTTTCTTT

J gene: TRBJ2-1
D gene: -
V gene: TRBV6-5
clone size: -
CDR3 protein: CASSPRDSVQQFF
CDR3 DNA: TGTGCCAGCAGCCCCCGGGACTCGGTGCAGCAGTTCTTC

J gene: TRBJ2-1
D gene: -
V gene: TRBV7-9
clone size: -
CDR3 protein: CASSLRAGEFF
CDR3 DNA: TGTGCCAGCAGCCTGCGGGCAGGGGAGTTCTTC

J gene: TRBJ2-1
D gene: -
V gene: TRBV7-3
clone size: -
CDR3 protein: CASSSRTATNEQFF
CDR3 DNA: TGTGCCAGCAGCTCCCGGACAGCAACGAATGAGCAGTTCTTC

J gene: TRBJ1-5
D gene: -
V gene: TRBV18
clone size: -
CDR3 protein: CASSGVGSQPQHF
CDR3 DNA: TGTGCCAGCTCAGGGGTTGGGAGTCAGCCCCAGCATTTT

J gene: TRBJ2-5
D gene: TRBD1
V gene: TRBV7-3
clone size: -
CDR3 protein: CASSQQGGETQYF
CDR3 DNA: TGTGCCAGCAGCCAACAGGGGGGAGAGACCCAGTACTTC

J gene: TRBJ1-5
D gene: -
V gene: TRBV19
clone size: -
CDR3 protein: CASSGLGEGNQPQHF
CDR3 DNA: TGTGCCAGTAGTGGGCTGGGAGAGGGCAATCAGCCCCAGCATTTT

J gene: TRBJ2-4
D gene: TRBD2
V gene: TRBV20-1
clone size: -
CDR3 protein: CSASLRGSKNIQYF
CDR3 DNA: TGCAGTGCTAGTTTGCGGGGGTCCAAAAACATTCAGTACTTC

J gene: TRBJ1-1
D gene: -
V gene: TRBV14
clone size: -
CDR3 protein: CASSQAGRGSLFTEAFF
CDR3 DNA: TGTGCCAGCAGCCAAGCTGGCAGGGGCTCGCTATTCACTGAAGCTTTCTTT

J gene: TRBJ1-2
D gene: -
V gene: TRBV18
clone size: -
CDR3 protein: CASSPRDNYYGYTF
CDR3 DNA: TGTGCCAGCTCACCCCGGGACAACTACTATGGCTACACCTTC

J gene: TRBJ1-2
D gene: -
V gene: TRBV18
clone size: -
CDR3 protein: CASSPTANRAQGYTF
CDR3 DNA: TGTGCCAGCTCCCCAACTGCGAACAGGGCTCAAGGCTACACCTTC

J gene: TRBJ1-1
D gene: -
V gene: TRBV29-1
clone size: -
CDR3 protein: CSVGSGTEAFF
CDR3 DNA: TGCAGCGTTGGTTCGGGCACTGAAGCTTTCTTT

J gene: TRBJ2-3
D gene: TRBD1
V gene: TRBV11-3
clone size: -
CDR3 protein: CASSSTGGGGDTQYF
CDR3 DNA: TGTGCCAGCAGCTCCACAGGGGGCGGAGGAGATACGCAGTATTTT

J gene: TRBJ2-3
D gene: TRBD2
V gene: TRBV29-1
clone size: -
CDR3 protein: CSARSTSGGAPYTQYF
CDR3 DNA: TGCAGCGCCAGATCGACGAGCGGGGGGGCTCCCTATACGCAGTATTTT

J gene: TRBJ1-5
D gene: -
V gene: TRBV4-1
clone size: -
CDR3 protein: CASSQWGGNQPQHF
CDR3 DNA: TGCGCCAGCAGCCAATGGGGAGGCAATCAGCCCCAGCATTTT

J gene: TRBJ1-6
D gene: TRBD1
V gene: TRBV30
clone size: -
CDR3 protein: CAWAAGGTYNSPLHF
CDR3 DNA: TGTGCCTGGGCGGCAGGGGGCACCTATAATTCACCCCTCCACTTT

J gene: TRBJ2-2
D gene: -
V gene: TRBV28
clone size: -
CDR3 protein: CASSFPSRNTGELFF
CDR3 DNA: TGTGCCAGCAGTTTTCCAAGCCGGAACACCGGGGAGCTGTTTTTT

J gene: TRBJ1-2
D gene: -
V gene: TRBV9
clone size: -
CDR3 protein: CASSVGHPNGYTF
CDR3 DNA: TGTGCCAGCAGCGTAGGGCATCCGAACGGCTACACCTTC

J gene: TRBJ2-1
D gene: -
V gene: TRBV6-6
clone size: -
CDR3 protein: CASGYTDSFYNEQFF
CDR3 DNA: TGTGCCAGCGGATACACGGACTCGTTCTACAATGAGCAGTTCTTC